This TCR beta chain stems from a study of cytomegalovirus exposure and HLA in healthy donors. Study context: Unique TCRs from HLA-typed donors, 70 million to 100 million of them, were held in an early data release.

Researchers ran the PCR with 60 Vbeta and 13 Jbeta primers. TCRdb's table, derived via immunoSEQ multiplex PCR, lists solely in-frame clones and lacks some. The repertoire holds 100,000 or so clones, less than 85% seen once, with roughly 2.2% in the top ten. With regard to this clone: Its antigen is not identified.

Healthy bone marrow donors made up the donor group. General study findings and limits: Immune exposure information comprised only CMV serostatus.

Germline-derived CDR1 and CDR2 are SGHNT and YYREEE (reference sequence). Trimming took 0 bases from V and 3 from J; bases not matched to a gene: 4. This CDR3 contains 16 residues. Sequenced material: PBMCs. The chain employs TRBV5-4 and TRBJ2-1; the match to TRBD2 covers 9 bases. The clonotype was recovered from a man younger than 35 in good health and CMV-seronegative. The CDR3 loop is CASSLGGGRGYNEQFF. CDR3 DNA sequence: TGTGCCAGCAGCTTGGGAGGCGGGAGGGGCTACAATGAGCAGTTCTTC.